Below are 7 T cell receptor beta chains sequenced from a single sample in a study of CD8 T cells in ankylosing spondylitis. TCRdb used MiXCR to reprocess the 5' RACE reads, holding one entry per CDR3 protein. The data hold hundreds of thousands of distinct CDR3 sequences, with 20% observed a single time. Sample: blood, either unsorted or a sorted T cell fraction (not recorded which). The receptors here all came from a male donor with ankylosing spondylitis or in good health (not recorded which).

This clonotype was found a few times. V gene TRBV27 combines with J gene TRBJ2-7, with a weak D call TRBD1 (6 bases). Trimming left V 0 bases short and J 5 bases short, with 14 bases between. The germline gives CDR1 MNHEY, CDR2 SMNVEV (reference sequence). The CDR3 has 15 amino acids. In DNA form, the CDR3 reads TGTGCCAGCAGTTTATCGGGGGCCTGGGGCCACGAGCAGTACTTC. Protein product: CASSLSGAWGHEQYF.

This chain links TRBV6-1 with TRBJ1-6, with 7 positions matching TRBD1. The V gene's germline CDR1 is MNHNS and CDR2 SASEGT. The CDR3 sequence is 14 residues long. Unmatched junction bases numbered 7, after V lost 7 bases and J lost 7 bases. The CDR3 reads CASKYRGLNSPLHF. The DNA of the CDR3 is TGTGCCAGCAAGTACAGGGGTTTGAATTCACCCCTCCACTTT.

This clonotype was detected many times. The DNA of the CDR3 is TGTGCCAGCAGCCAGGGACGGATGAACACTGAAGCTTTCTTT. Translation gives CASSQGRMNTEAFF. The chain has TRBV13 and TRBJ1-1, with a weak D call TRBD1 (5 bases). CDR1 and CDR2 (germline): PRHDT, FYEKMQ (reference sequence). CDR3 size: 14 residues. V was cut by 5 bases and J by 0 bases, with 10 bases left in between.

The chain couples TRBV29-1 to TRBJ2-7; D not certain. The CDR3 spans 13 residues. Germline lookup yields CDR1 SQVTM and CDR2 ANQGSEA. V was cut by 2 bases and J by 2 bases, with 10 bases left in between. DNA of the CDR3: TGCAGCGTTGAACTCGGCCTCACCTACGAGCAGTACTTC. The encoded protein is CSVELGLTYEQYF.

The V gene is TRBV12-3 or TRBV12-4, the J gene TRBJ2-3; a weak D match, TRBD2 (7 bases). Trimming took 7 bases from V and 0 from J, leaving 17 bases between them. The CDR3 is 16 residues long. CDR3 residues: CASTKGGGGSTDTQYF. CDR3 DNA: TGTGCCAGCACCAAGGGTGGGGGGGGCAGCACAGATACGCAGTATTTT.

There are many counts of this clonotype. This chain joins TRBV29-1 and TRBJ2-2, with a weak D call TRBD1 (6 bases). The germline CDR1 and CDR2 sequences are SQVTM and ANQGSEA. This CDR3 is 13 amino acids long. Trimming took 8 bases from V and 4 from J, leaving 14 bases between them. The CDR3 DNA sequence: TGCAGCATTGGGGACAACCTCACCGGGGAGCTGTTTTTT. Translated: CSIGDNLTGELFF.

The chain uses TRBV6-5 and TRBJ2-7; D uncertain. Germline V gene data show CDR1 as MNHEY and CDR2 as SVGAGI. The CDR3 runs 14 residues. The V and J ends lost 0 bases and 4 bases respectively, with 10 bases between them. Written as DNA, the CDR3 is TGTGCCAGCAGTTACTCCGGCACTTCTTACGAGCAGTACTTC. Protein sequence: CASSYSGTSYEQYF.